Listed below are T cell receptor beta chains from one sample, sequenced in a study of cytomegalovirus exposure and HLA in healthy donors. The table came from immunoSEQ multiplex PCR; TCRdb's copy has only in-frame clones and leaves some out. This sample has around 100,000 clones, with around 82% found just once. The sequencing sample was made of PBMCs. These TCRs come from a woman younger than 35 in good health and CMV-seropositive. The CDR3 runs from the conserved cysteine through the conserved F or W. Each record gives: D gene, clone size, V gene, J gene, CDR3 DNA, CDR3 protein. D genes are given only for firm matches. Rows give clone size only sometimes, using once, few, many, or a class for an expanded clone.

d_call: -; clone_size: -; v_call: TRBV19; j_call: TRBJ2-2; cdr3_nt: TGTGCCAGTAGTATGCTAGACAGCGACACCGGGGAGCTGTTTTTT; cdr3_aa: CASSMLDSDTGELFF
d_call: -; clone_size: few; v_call: TRBV7-9; j_call: TRBJ1-3; cdr3_nt: TGTGCCAGCAGCTCCCTATTAACCGGCTCTGGAAACACCATATATTTT; cdr3_aa: CASSSLLTGSGNTIYF
d_call: TRBD1; clone_size: -; v_call: TRBV19; j_call: TRBJ1-2; cdr3_nt: TGTGCCAGTAGTATTCGGGACAGGGTAAGGAATTTTCGCTATGGCTACACCTTC; cdr3_aa: CASSIRDRVRNFRYGYTF
d_call: -; clone_size: -; v_call: TRBV6-1; j_call: TRBJ2-5; cdr3_nt: TGTGCCAGCAGTGACGGGACCCAGTACTTC; cdr3_aa: CASSDGTQYF
d_call: TRBD2; clone_size: -; v_call: TRBV14; j_call: TRBJ2-7; cdr3_nt: TGTGCCAGCAGACGAGTTATAGCGGGAGAATCCTACGAGCAGTACTTC; cdr3_aa: CASRRVIAGESYEQYF
d_call: -; clone_size: -; v_call: TRBV27; j_call: TRBJ1-4; cdr3_nt: TGTGCCAGCAGTTTCACAGGCCCAGAAAAACTGTTTTTT; cdr3_aa: CASSFTGPEKLFF
d_call: TRBD2; clone_size: -; v_call: TRBV7-2; j_call: TRBJ2-7; cdr3_nt: TGTGCCAGCAGCTTACGCCTAACCGGGGGAGGGCCCCCCTACGAGCAGTACTTC; cdr3_aa: CASSLRLTGGGPPYEQYF
d_call: -; clone_size: -; v_call: TRBV10-1; j_call: TRBJ1-3; cdr3_nt: TGCGCCAGCGTGAGGCAGACCTCTGGAAACACCATATATTTT; cdr3_aa: CASVRQTSGNTIYF
d_call: -; clone_size: few; v_call: TRBV5-6; j_call: TRBJ2-7; cdr3_nt: TGTGCCAGCTCTTTCCTCGGCGAGCAGTACTTC; cdr3_aa: CASSFLGEQYF
d_call: -; clone_size: -; v_call: TRBV5-1; j_call: TRBJ2-2; cdr3_nt: TGCGCCAGCAGTTGGTCGGCGAACACCGGGGAGCTGTTTTTT; cdr3_aa: CASSWSANTGELFF
d_call: -; clone_size: -; v_call: TRBV11-1; j_call: TRBJ2-3; cdr3_nt: TGTGCCAGCAGCCAGCAGGGGACCAGCACGAATACGCAGTATTTT; cdr3_aa: CASSQQGTSTNTQYF
d_call: -; clone_size: -; v_call: TRBV28; j_call: TRBJ2-7; cdr3_nt: TGTGCCAGCAAAGCACAGGGTTACGAGCAGTACTTC; cdr3_aa: CASKAQGYEQYF
d_call: -; clone_size: -; v_call: TRBV15; j_call: TRBJ2-7; cdr3_nt: TGTGCCACCAGCAGAGATTTCAACTACGAGCAGTACTTC; cdr3_aa: CATSRDFNYEQYF
d_call: -; clone_size: -; v_call: TRBV28; j_call: TRBJ2-1; cdr3_nt: TGTGCCAGCAGTTTATGGGGGAGCGATGAGCAGTTCTTC; cdr3_aa: CASSLWGSDEQFF
d_call: TRBD2; clone_size: -; v_call: TRBV5-6; j_call: TRBJ2-3; cdr3_nt: TGTGCCAGCAGCCCCGGAGTTGGTCGGGGAGGGGCCCCAGATACGCAGTATTTT; cdr3_aa: CASSPGVGRGGAPDTQYF
d_call: -; clone_size: once; v_call: TRBV5-6; j_call: TRBJ2-3; cdr3_nt: TGTGCCAGCAGCTTTTCCCCTTCGGGCACAGATACGCAGTATTTT; cdr3_aa: CASSFSPSGTDTQYF
d_call: -; clone_size: -; v_call: TRBV27; j_call: TRBJ2-7; cdr3_nt: TGTGCCAGCTCCGTCCGGGGGAACGAGCAGTACTTC; cdr3_aa: CASSVRGNEQYF
d_call: -; clone_size: -; v_call: TRBV13; j_call: TRBJ2-7; cdr3_nt: TGTGCCAGCAGCTACAGACAGTTATCCTACGAGCAGTACTTC; cdr3_aa: CASSYRQLSYEQYF
d_call: -; clone_size: few; v_call: TRBV5-1; j_call: TRBJ2-5; cdr3_nt: TGCGCCAGCAGCGAGCGGGCGAACCAAGAGACCCAGTACTTC; cdr3_aa: CASSERANQETQYF
d_call: -; clone_size: -; v_call: TRBV4-2; j_call: TRBJ1-3; cdr3_nt: TGTGCCAGCAGCCGCGACCAGGAGGACTCTGGAAACACCATATATTTT; cdr3_aa: CASSRDQEDSGNTIYF
d_call: TRBD2; clone_size: once; v_call: TRBV7-3; j_call: TRBJ2-7; cdr3_nt: TGTGCCAGCAGCTTACGAGCGGGGGCCGACTACGAGCAGTACTTC; cdr3_aa: CASSLRAGADYEQYF
d_call: TRBD2; clone_size: -; v_call: TRBV30; j_call: TRBJ2-5; cdr3_nt: TGTGCCTGGAGTCTCAGCGGGAGGGAAGAGACCCAGTACTTC; cdr3_aa: CAWSLSGREETQYF
d_call: -; clone_size: -; v_call: TRBV6-5; j_call: TRBJ2-2; cdr3_nt: TGTGCCACCGTCTCGAACACCGGGGAGCTGTTTTTT; cdr3_aa: CATVSNTGELFF
d_call: -; clone_size: -; v_call: TRBV18; j_call: TRBJ1-2; cdr3_nt: TGTGCCAGCTCACCTGGCACAGAACAACATGGCTACACCTTC; cdr3_aa: CASSPGTEQHGYTF
d_call: -; clone_size: -; v_call: TRBV5-1; j_call: TRBJ2-4; cdr3_nt: TGCGCCAGCAGCTTGGGACTAGTAGACGGGGACATTCAGTACTTC; cdr3_aa: CASSLGLVDGDIQYF
d_call: TRBD1; clone_size: -; v_call: TRBV11-2; j_call: TRBJ1-5; cdr3_nt: TGTGCCAGCAGCTTAGGGGACAGAAGCAATCAGCCCCAGCATTTT; cdr3_aa: CASSLGDRSNQPQHF
d_call: TRBD1; clone_size: -; v_call: TRBV9; j_call: TRBJ2-7; cdr3_nt: TGTGCCAGCAGCCCCGGACAGGCGGTCTCCTACGAGCAGTACTTC; cdr3_aa: CASSPGQAVSYEQYF
d_call: TRBD1; clone_size: few; v_call: TRBV20-1; j_call: TRBJ2-3; cdr3_nt: TGCAGCCCCGTGGGACAGGGAACGCAGTATTTT; cdr3_aa: CSPVGQGTQYF
d_call: -; clone_size: -; v_call: TRBV6-5; j_call: TRBJ1-4; cdr3_nt: TGTGCCAGCAGTCCCGGGGGTGTTGAAAAACTGTTTTTT; cdr3_aa: CASSPGGVEKLFF
d_call: -; clone_size: -; v_call: TRBV25-1; j_call: TRBJ1-4; cdr3_nt: TGTGCCAGCAGTACTACCCCGGGGGAGAAACTGTTTTTT; cdr3_aa: CASSTTPGEKLFF
d_call: -; clone_size: -; v_call: TRBV11-2; j_call: TRBJ2-7; cdr3_nt: TGTGCCAGCAGCTTGGGGGACTTACCTTACTACGAGCAGTACTTC; cdr3_aa: CASSLGDLPYYEQYF
d_call: TRBD1; clone_size: -; v_call: TRBV28; j_call: TRBJ1-5; cdr3_nt: TGTGCCAGCAGTTTACTAGACAGGGTTAATCAGCCCCAGCATTTT; cdr3_aa: CASSLLDRVNQPQHF
d_call: -; clone_size: once; v_call: TRBV19; j_call: TRBJ2-7; cdr3_nt: TGTGCCAGTAGTATTAGGCTAGTCTACGAGCAGTACTTC; cdr3_aa: CASSIRLVYEQYF
d_call: TRBD1; clone_size: -; v_call: TRBV5-6; j_call: TRBJ1-1; cdr3_nt: TGTGCCAGCAGCTTGGCCACAGGGGTCACTGAAGCTTTCTTT; cdr3_aa: CASSLATGVTEAFF
d_call: -; clone_size: -; v_call: TRBV1; j_call: TRBJ2-2; cdr3_nt: TGCACCAGCAGCCAAGGTTCACATCTGGACACCGGGGAGCTGTTTTTT; cdr3_aa: CTSSQGSHLDTGELFF
d_call: TRBD1; clone_size: -; v_call: TRBV4-1; j_call: TRBJ2-7; cdr3_nt: TGCGCCAGCAGCCAAGTCGGGACAGGGGTCTACGAGCAGTACTTC; cdr3_aa: CASSQVGTGVYEQYF
d_call: -; clone_size: -; v_call: TRBV4-3; j_call: TRBJ1-2; cdr3_nt: TGCGCCAGCAGCCAATCCGGGACATGGGGCTACACCTTC; cdr3_aa: CASSQSGTWGYTF
d_call: -; clone_size: -; v_call: TRBV9; j_call: TRBJ2-3; cdr3_nt: TGTGCCAGCAGCGGGGGCGGCACAGATACGCAGTATTTT; cdr3_aa: CASSGGGTDTQYF
d_call: TRBD1; clone_size: -; v_call: TRBV18; j_call: TRBJ2-7; cdr3_nt: TGTGCCAGCTCAGAACGACAGGGTTCCTACGAGCAGTACTTC; cdr3_aa: CASSERQGSYEQYF
d_call: -; clone_size: -; v_call: TRBV11-2; j_call: TRBJ2-7; cdr3_nt: TGTGCCAGCAGCTTAGGTCGTAGTCCCCCCTACGAGCAGTACTTC; cdr3_aa: CASSLGRSPPYEQYF
d_call: -; clone_size: few; v_call: TRBV28; j_call: TRBJ1-5; cdr3_nt: TGTGCCAGCAGTTTGGACAGTAGATATAGCAATCAGCCCCAGCATTTT; cdr3_aa: CASSLDSRYSNQPQHF
d_call: TRBD2; clone_size: -; v_call: TRBV28; j_call: TRBJ2-7; cdr3_nt: TGTGCCAGCAGTTTGCCCGGGGGGAGGTACGAGCAGTACTTC; cdr3_aa: CASSLPGGRYEQYF
d_call: -; clone_size: -; v_call: TRBV19; j_call: TRBJ2-6; cdr3_nt: TGTGCCAGTAGTATGCGTGGCTCTGGGGCCAACGTCCTGACTTTC; cdr3_aa: CASSMRGSGANVLTF
d_call: -; clone_size: -; v_call: TRBV18; j_call: TRBJ1-1; cdr3_nt: TGTGCCAGCTCACAGGCGGGGAGTAGGACTGAAGCTTTCTTT; cdr3_aa: CASSQAGSRTEAFF
d_call: TRBD1; clone_size: -; v_call: TRBV19; j_call: TRBJ1-2; cdr3_nt: TGTGCCAGTAGGAGACAGGGCTTCGGGTATGGCTACACCTTC; cdr3_aa: CASRRQGFGYGYTF
d_call: -; clone_size: few; v_call: TRBV9; j_call: TRBJ1-4; cdr3_nt: TGTGCCAGCAGCGTAGGGAGCGGATTTAATGAAAAACTGTTTTTT; cdr3_aa: CASSVGSGFNEKLFF
d_call: -; clone_size: once; v_call: TRBV28; j_call: TRBJ2-6; cdr3_nt: TGTGCCAGCACCCCGCCTGGACAGTCTGGGGCCAACGTCCTGACTTTC; cdr3_aa: CASTPPGQSGANVLTF
d_call: TRBD1; clone_size: -; v_call: TRBV5-1; j_call: TRBJ1-1; cdr3_nt: TGCGCCAGCAGCGGAGGAGCCAGGACAGGGGGCGTGACTGAAGCTTTCTTT; cdr3_aa: CASSGGARTGGVTEAFF
d_call: TRBD1; clone_size: few; v_call: TRBV10-2; j_call: TRBJ1-4; cdr3_nt: TGCGCCAGCAGTGTTTGGCCAGGACAGGGGGTTGAAAAACTGTTTTTT; cdr3_aa: CASSVWPGQGVEKLFF
d_call: -; clone_size: -; v_call: TRBV19; j_call: TRBJ1-1; cdr3_nt: TGTGCCAGTAGTATTACAGGGATGCTAGTCTGGACTGAAGCTTTCTTT; cdr3_aa: CASSITGMLVWTEAFF
d_call: -; clone_size: -; v_call: TRBV9; j_call: TRBJ2-1; cdr3_nt: TGTGCCAGCAGCGTAGGTATTGTCCATGAGCAGTTCTTC; cdr3_aa: CASSVGIVHEQFF
d_call: TRBD2; clone_size: -; v_call: TRBV9; j_call: TRBJ2-1; cdr3_nt: TGTGCCAGCAGCGTAGCAATAGCGGGATTCGGATCGGGTGAGCAGTTCTTC; cdr3_aa: CASSVAIAGFGSGEQFF
d_call: TRBD1; clone_size: -; v_call: TRBV25-1; j_call: TRBJ2-7; cdr3_nt: TGTGCCACCTCGACAGGGGGTGGCTACGAGCAGTACTTC; cdr3_aa: CATSTGGGYEQYF
d_call: TRBD1; clone_size: -; v_call: TRBV2; j_call: TRBJ1-3; cdr3_nt: TGTGCCAGCAGCCCTGACAGGGTGGATTTGGGAAACACCATATATTTT; cdr3_aa: CASSPDRVDLGNTIYF
d_call: -; clone_size: -; v_call: TRBV20-1; j_call: TRBJ2-7; cdr3_nt: TGCAGTGCTATGGGCCTTCGAGAGCAGTACTTC; cdr3_aa: CSAMGLREQYF